A single sample gave rise to the 30 T cell receptor beta chains below, sequenced in a study of Ad26.COV2.S vaccination and SARS-CoV-2 variants. As for treatment: over 15 received Ad26.COV2.S at low or high dose, single or two shots; several received placebo; per-sample allocation not given. Samples were taken on day 63 after the first vaccine or placebo injection. Sequencing was performed with immunoSEQ multiplex PCR; in TCRdb, only in-frame clones are kept and a portion is missing. Here the sample spans some 340,000 clones, roughly 86% being singletons. Sequenced here: peripheral blood, sampled in a trial of Ad26.COV2.S vaccine versus placebo. The receptors come from a person between 18 and 65 years old who received the Ad26.COV2.S COVID-19 vaccine or a placebo.

V and J are TRBV19 and TRBJ2-3; TRBD1 might be the D (6 bases). Trimming took off 0 bases at V and 6 bases at J, with 13 bases between the two ends. Germline loops: CDR1 LNHDA, CDR2 SQIVND (reference sequence). The CDR3 contains 15 residues. The CDR3 protein is CASSIEPGGRDTQYF. The DNA of the CDR3 is TGTGCCAGTAGTATAGAACCTGGGGGCAGGGATACGCAGTATTTT.

This clone has just a few counts. The chain has TRBV7-6 and TRBJ2-5; no firm D call. CDR3 length: 13 amino acids. The V end was cut by 3 bases, the J end by 3 bases, with 8 bases between. CDR1 is SGHVS and CDR2 is FNYEAQ in the germline V gene. The CDR3, as DNA: TGTGCCAGCAGCTTGACCCCGAAAGAGACCCAGTACTTC. It translates to CASSLTPKETQYF.

The chain couples TRBV5-1 to TRBJ2-5; the D gene is possibly TRBD2 (5 bases). This CDR3 has 14 amino acids. The germline V gene has CDR1 SGHRS and CDR2 YFSETQ. V lost 0 bases to trimming and J lost 2 bases, with 8 bases between them. The CDR3 DNA reads as TGCGCCAGCAGCTTGGACGGGGATCAAGAGACCCAGTACTTC. Translating it yields CASSLDGDQETQYF.

This rearrangement joins TRBV4-1 to TRBJ1-1; 8 bases fit TRBD1. CDR3 length: 18 residues. Germline CDR1 MGHRA, CDR2 YSYEKL. J gave up 2 bases and V 1 base, and 12 bases lay outside the gene matches. The CDR3 nucleotides are TGCGCCAGCAGCCAAGCTTCCGCCAGGGGGCCCCTAAACACTGAAGCTTTCTTT. Protein sequence: CASSQASARGPLNTEAFF.

The rearrangement links TRBV30 to TRBJ2-5, with 12 bases aligning to TRBD1. V was clipped by 4 bases and J by 2 bases; unmatched bases: 5. This CDR3 comprises 15 residues. CDR1 GTSNPN and CDR2 SVGIG come from the germline V gene (reference sequence). CDR3 DNA sequence: TGTGCCTGGAAGAGGGACAGGGGGCGACAAGAGACCCAGTACTTC. This translates into CAWKRDRGRQETQYF.

The V call is TRBV19, the J call TRBJ1-1, with D tentatively TRBD1 (5 bases). CDR3 length equals 15 residues. The V gene lost 4 bases and the J gene lost 0 bases, with 12 bases spanning the gap. The germline CDR1 and CDR2 sequences are LNHDA and SQIVND (reference sequence). The CDR3 region has the DNA TGTGCCAGTAGTAGATCCAGGGAAATGAACACTGAAGCTTTCTTT. Translated: CASSRSREMNTEAFF.

The chain carries TRBV4-1 and TRBJ2-7; 9 nucleotides match TRBD1. The trim removed 0 bases at V and 5 bases at J, leaving 11 bases unmatched. Looked up from germline, CDR1 is MGHRA and CDR2 is YSYEKL. This CDR3 region has 17 residues. The CDR3 region is CASSQETRTGGMDEQYF. The CDR3 nucleotides are TGCGCCAGCAGCCAAGAGACCCGCACAGGGGGCATGGACGAGCAGTACTTC.

V and J are TRBV5-1 and TRBJ2-2; 9 positions agree with TRBD2. Trimming cost V 5 bases and J 2 bases; bases outside gene matches: 4. Germline assignment: CDR1 SGHRS and CDR2 YFSETQ. This CDR3 contains 15 residues. The CDR3 sequence is CASSISGRNTGELFF. Here the CDR3 DNA reads TGCGCCAGCAGTATTAGCGGGAGAAACACCGGGGAGCTGTTTTTT. Together with reference TRBV5-1 and TRBJ2-2, the CDR3 gives the full variable domain: KAGVTQTPRYLIKTRGQQVTLSCSPISGHRSVSWYQQTPGQGLQFLFEYFSETQRNKGNFPGRFSGRQFSNSRSEMNVSTLELGDSALYLCASSISGRNTGELFFGEGSRLTVL.

The V and J genes are TRBV5-1 and TRBJ1-4; perhaps TRBD1 as D (5 bases). V dropped 5 bases and J dropped 3 bases, with 11 bases sitting between them. The CDR3 spans 14 residues. Germline assignment: CDR1 SGHRS and CDR2 YFSETQ. The CDR3, as DNA: TGCGCCAGCAGTTGGCAGGGATCTAATGAAAAACTGTTTTTT. Protein sequence: CASSWQGSNEKLFF. Using reference TRBV5-1 and TRBJ1-4 for the parts outside the CDR3, the full variable domain is KAGVTQTPRYLIKTRGQQVTLSCSPISGHRSVSWYQQTPGQGLQFLFEYFSETQRNKGNFPGRFSGRQFSNSRSEMNVSTLELGDSALYLCASSWQGSNEKLFFGSGTQLSVL.

The chain combines TRBV5-6 with TRBJ1-1; possibly TRBD1 for D (6 bases). Trimming left V 0 bases short and J 0 bases short, with 12 bases between. Looked up from germline, CDR1 is SGHDT and CDR2 is YYEEEE. The length of the CDR3 is 16 residues. Written as DNA, the CDR3 is TGTGCCAGCAGCTTGGGCGGGACATTCATGAACACTGAAGCTTTCTTT. Translated, it gives CASSLGGTFMNTEAFF.

The rearrangement links TRBV6-6 to TRBJ2-7; TRBD1 matches at 7 bases. The germline gives CDR1 MNHNY, CDR2 SVGAGI (reference sequence). The CDR3 runs 14 residues. V lost 6 bases, J lost 9 bases, and 14 bases stayed unmatched. This CDR3 is CASSWGQSGWGQYF. CDR3 nucleotide sequence: TGTGCCAGCAGCTGGGGACAGTCAGGCTGGGGGCAGTACTTC.

This clone was picked up one time. The V and J genes are TRBV7-8 and TRBJ2-7; tentative D call: TRBD1 (6 bases). Per germline, CDR1 SGHVS and CDR2 FQNEAQ. V lost 4 bases, J lost 1 base, and 17 bases lay in between. There are 16 residues in the CDR3. CDR3 region: CASSSLKGDPSYEQYF. The CDR3 coding sequence is TGTGCCAGCAGCTCCTTAAAGGGGGACCCATCCTACGAGCAGTACTTC.

This chain joins TRBV29-1 and TRBJ2-1; TRBD1 agrees at 8 bases. Unmatched junction bases numbered 8, after V lost 5 bases and J lost 5 bases. The CDR3 sequence is 14 residues long. The germline V gene encodes CDR1 SQVTM and CDR2 ANQGSEA. The CDR3 coding sequence is TGCAGCGTTAGAGACAGGGGCTGGGACAATGAGCAGTTCTTC. Translated: CSVRDRGWDNEQFF.

The table lists this clone with a few counts. The chain employs TRBV6-6 and TRBJ1-5; D is undetermined. The CDR3 totals 14 residues. V was pared by 6 bases and J by 2 bases, with 11 bases between. The germline gives CDR1 MNHNY, CDR2 SVGAGI (reference sequence). DNA for the CDR3: TGTGCCAGCAGAGTGGGAGTGGGCAATCAGCCCCAGCATTTT. As protein: CASRVGVGNQPQHF.

The chain carries TRBV3-1 (or the pseudogene TRBV3-2) and TRBJ2-3; D may be TRBD1 or TRBD2 (5 bases each). The CDR3 runs 16 residues. V lost 1 base and J lost 4, with 15 bases in between. Germline lookup yields CDR1 LGHDT and CDR2 YNNKEL (reference sequence). The CDR3 sequence is CASSQVEGLGPDTQYF. The CDR3 DNA is TGTGCCAGCAGCCAAGTTGAGGGGTTGGGACCAGATACGCAGTATTTT.

This chain joins TRBV20-1 and TRBJ2-1, with TRBD2 matching 10 bases. Looked up from germline, CDR1 is DFQATT and CDR2 is SNEGSKA (reference sequence). The CDR3 is 17 amino acids. V lost 3 bases and J lost 9; bases outside the gene matches: 17. The CDR3 bases are TGCAGTGCTAGTGGGGAACTAGCGGGGCCACGTTCGAGTGAGCAGTTCTTC. This sequence encodes CSASGELAGPRSSEQFF.

To note about this clone: Additional DNA sequences in this sample encode the identical CDR3. The rearrangement links TRBV2 to TRBJ2-2; D perhaps matches TRBD1 (6 bases). This CDR3 is 13 amino acids long. The V end lost 4 bases, the J end lost 7 bases, and 10 bases lay between the germline ends. Germline-derived CDR1 and CDR2 are SNHLY and FYNNEI. CDR3 bases: TGTGCCAGCAGTGCACAGGGAATCGGGGAGCTGTTTTTT. Translating gives CASSAQGIGELFF.

The chain uses TRBV7-2 and TRBJ2-3; no firm D call. CDR3 length: 13 amino acids. Germline values: CDR1 SGHTA, CDR2 FQGNSA. V was pared by 4 bases and J by 2 bases, with 7 bases between. The CDR3 protein is CASSSPDTDTQYF. The CDR3 nucleotides are TGTGCCAGCAGCTCCCCCGACACAGATACGCAGTATTTT.

The J gene is TRBJ1-5, the V gene TRBV10-3, with D possibly matching TRBD1 (5 bases). Germline V CDR1 and CDR2: ENHRY, SYGVKD. The CDR3 loop spans 17 amino acids. V was shortened by 0 bases and J by 3 bases, with 15 bases between the two germline ends. CDR3 nucleotide sequence: TGTGCCATCAGTGAGTCCGGGGCTCCGAGGGTCAATCAGCCCCAGCATTTT. Amino acids: CAISESGAPRVNQPQHF.

This chain uses TRBV27 with TRBJ2-1; weak D call: TRBD1 (6 bases). The CDR3 contains 14 residues. Between the trimmed V and J ends, which lost 6 bases and 3 bases, there was a span of 12 bases. Germline V gives CDR1 MNHEY, CDR2 SMNVEV (reference sequence). CDR3 sequence (DNA): TGTGCCAGCAGCCAGGACAGCTACTACAATGAGCAGTTCTTC. Translated: CASSQDSYYNEQFF.

CDR3 amino acids: CASSYGGQGLYGYTF. The CDR3 coding sequence is TGTGCCAGCAGTTACGGGGGACAGGGTCTCTATGGCTACACCTTC. The J gene is TRBJ1-2, the V gene TRBV6-5; 9 bases fit TRBD1. The germline V gene encodes CDR1 MNHEY and CDR2 SVGAGI. V was clipped by 2 bases and J by 4 bases; unmatched bases: 5. The CDR3 totals 15 residues.

This clone was seen just once. The J gene is TRBJ1-2, the V gene TRBV30; D uncertain. The CDR3 runs to 16 residues. V shed 3 bases and J shed 3 bases, with 20 bases lying between them. Germline V gene lookup returns CDR1 GTSNPN and CDR2 SVGIG (reference sequence). The CDR3 here is CAWRTLSGRGDYGYTF. CDR3 coding DNA: TGTGCCTGGAGGACCTTATCGGGCAGAGGAGACTATGGCTACACCTTC.

The chain recombines TRBV9 with TRBJ2-3; 10 bases line up with TRBD2. The germline V gene has CDR1 SGDLS and CDR2 YYNGEE. V shed 2 bases, J shed 3 bases, and the junction held 3 bases outside the gene matches. This CDR3 spans 15 amino acids. CDR3 bases: TGTGCCAGCAGCGTTCTAGCGGGGGAAACAGATACGCAGTATTTT. Protein: CASSVLAGETDTQYF.

This chain connects TRBV6-5 to TRBJ1-6; TRBD1 matches at 9 bases. The germline CDR1 and CDR2 sequences are MNHEY and SVGAGI. The V gene end was trimmed by 2 bases and the J gene end by 7 bases; junction bases not matched to a gene: 3. The CDR3 is 15 amino acids. CDR3 nucleotides: TGTGCCAGCAGTTACGGGGGGACAGGGAATTCACCCCTCCACTTT. Translating it yields CASSYGGTGNSPLHF.

The chain has TRBV5-1 and TRBJ2-6; D tentatively reads TRBD1 or TRBD2 (5 bases each). Germline V CDR1 and CDR2: SGHRS, YFSETQ. The CDR3 totals 17 residues. V was cut by 9 bases and J by 1 base, with 20 bases left in between. DNA of the CDR3: TGCGCCACGAAGGAGGCAGGGCGCGATTCTGGGGCCAACGTCCTGACTTTC. This translates into CATKEAGRDSGANVLTF.

J is TRBJ2-1 and V is TRBV5-4; TRBD2 matches at 10 bases. Trimming removed 2 bases from V and 2 bases from J; junction bases left unmatched: 4. The CDR3 is 16 amino acids. From germline, CDR1 is SGHNT and CDR2 YYREEE (reference sequence). The CDR3: CASSFSSGGTYNEQFF. The CDR3 DNA reads as TGTGCCAGCAGCTTCTCTAGCGGGGGAACCTACAATGAGCAGTTCTTC.

The V call is TRBV2, the J call TRBJ2-1, with D perhaps matching TRBD1 or TRBD2 (5 bases each). V gave up 7 bases and J gave up 0 bases, with 10 bases separating them. The germline gives CDR1 SNHLY, CDR2 FYNNEI. The CDR3 is 14 residues long. Written as DNA, the CDR3 is TGTGCCAGCAAGGCAGGGACCTCCTACAATGAGCAGTTCTTC. Protein: CASKAGTSYNEQFF. Full variable domain (remainder filled in from reference TRBV2 and TRBJ2-1): EPEVTQTPSHQVTQMGQEVILRCVPISNHLYFYWYRQILGQKVEFLVSFYNNEISEKSEIFDDQFSVERPDGSNFTLKIRSTKLEDSAMYFCASKAGTSYNEQFFGPGTRLTVL.

The chain links TRBV25-1 to TRBJ2-7; TRBD1 aligns across 9 bases. Looked up from germline, CDR1 is MGHDK and CDR2 is SYGVNS. The CDR3 loop spans 17 amino acids. J lost 2 bases, V lost 6 bases, and 14 bases had no gene match. CDR3 in amino acids: CASSGTTGTGKPYEQYF. The DNA of the CDR3 is TGTGCCAGCAGCGGAACCACCGGGACAGGGAAACCCTACGAGCAGTACTTC.

V usage is TRBV2 and J usage is TRBJ1-6, with D possibly matching TRBD1 (5 bases). Per the germline V gene, CDR1 is SNHLY and CDR2 is FYNNEI. V was clipped by 6 bases and J by 7 bases, with 10 bases between them. The CDR3 runs 13 residues. This CDR3 reads CASSLQENSPLHF. For the CDR3, the DNA is TGTGCCAGCAGCCTACAGGAGAATTCACCCCTCCACTTT.

The J gene is TRBJ2-7, the V gene TRBV6-5; either TRBD1 or TRBD2 may supply D (5 bases each). CDR3 length: 15 residues. Germline CDR1 MNHEY, CDR2 SVGAGI. Trimming removed 7 bases at V and 5 bases at J, with 21 bases between. The CDR3 DNA reads as TGTGCCAGCAACCAAGGCTTGGGGCGGGCCCACGAGCAGTACTTC. This translates into CASNQGLGRAHEQYF.